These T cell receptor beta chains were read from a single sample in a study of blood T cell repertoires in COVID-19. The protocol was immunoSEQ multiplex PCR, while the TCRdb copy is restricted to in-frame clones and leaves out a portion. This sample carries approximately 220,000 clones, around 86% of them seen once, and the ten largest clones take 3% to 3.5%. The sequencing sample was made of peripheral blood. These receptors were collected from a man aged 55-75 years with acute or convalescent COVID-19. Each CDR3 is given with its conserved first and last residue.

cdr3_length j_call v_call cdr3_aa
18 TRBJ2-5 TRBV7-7 CASSLGRVTSGGGETQYF
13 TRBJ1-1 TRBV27 CASTFMGTGAAFF
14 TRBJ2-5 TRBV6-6 CASSYDSSGALQYF
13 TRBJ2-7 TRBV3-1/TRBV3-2 CASSRRVAYEQYF
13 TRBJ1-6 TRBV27 CASREGKNSPLHF
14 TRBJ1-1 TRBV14 CASSRLQKNTEAFF
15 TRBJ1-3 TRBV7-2 CASSLGHSSGNTIYF
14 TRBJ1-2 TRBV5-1 CASSDRTTNYGYTF
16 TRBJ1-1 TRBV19 CASSLGQGRLDTEAFF
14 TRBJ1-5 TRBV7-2 CASSASYSNQPQHF
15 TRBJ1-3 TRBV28 CASRTTRGSGNTIYF
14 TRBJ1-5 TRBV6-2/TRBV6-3 CASSSIRVDQPQHF
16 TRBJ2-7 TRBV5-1 CASSLGEVAVAYEQYF
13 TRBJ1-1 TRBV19 CASSQGLGTEAFF
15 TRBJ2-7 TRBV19 CASSSPGQGAYEQYF
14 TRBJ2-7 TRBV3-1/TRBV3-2 CASSQGFRADEQYF
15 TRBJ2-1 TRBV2 CASSENLSSYNEQFF
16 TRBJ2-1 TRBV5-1 CASSLVAAALGNEQFF
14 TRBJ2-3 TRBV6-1 CASSAAASTDTQYF
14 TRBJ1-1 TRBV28 CASRSGGPGPEAFF
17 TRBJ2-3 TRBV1 CTSSQDLLAVPTDTQYF
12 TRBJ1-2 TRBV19 CASTDRKDGYTF
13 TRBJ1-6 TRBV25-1 CASSGTHNSPLHF
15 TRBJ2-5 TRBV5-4 CASSSGLDRAGTQYF
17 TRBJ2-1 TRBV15 CATSRGAGGPSYNEQFF
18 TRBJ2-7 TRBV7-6 CASSLGIGWTDQPYEQYF
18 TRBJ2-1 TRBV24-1 CATSDTAGLAGGYNEQFF
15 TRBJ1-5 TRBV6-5 CASSQNRVGNQPQHF
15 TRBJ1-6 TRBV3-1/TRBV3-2 CASSRGTGANSPLHF
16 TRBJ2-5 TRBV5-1 CASSLGGTGAQETQYF
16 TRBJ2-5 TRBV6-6 CASRRSSGGPQETQYF
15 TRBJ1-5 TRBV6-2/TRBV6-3 CASSGGGAGNQPQHF
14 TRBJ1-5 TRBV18 CASSQTGGNQPQHF
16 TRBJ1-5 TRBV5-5 CASSGDGPGGNQPQHF
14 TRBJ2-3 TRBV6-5 CASSWTGSTDTQYF
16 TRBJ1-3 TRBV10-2 CASSDQTGGSGNTIYF
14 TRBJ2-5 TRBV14 CASRWGGAPETQYF
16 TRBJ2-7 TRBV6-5 CASSYSMNRVVGEQYF
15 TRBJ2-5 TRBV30 CAWSGPGLADSTQYF
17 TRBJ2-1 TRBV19 CASSIAGRGGPYNEQFF
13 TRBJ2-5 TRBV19 CASRDRGVETQYF
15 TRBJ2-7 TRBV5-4 CASSLLAGGSYEQYF
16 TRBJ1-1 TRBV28 CASSWAWPDQNTEAFF
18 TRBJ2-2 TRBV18 CASSPRDPQGGYTGELFF
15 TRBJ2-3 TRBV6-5 CASSDSLAGSDTQYF
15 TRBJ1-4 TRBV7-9 CASSPLAPPNEKLFF
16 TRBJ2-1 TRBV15 CATSRILAGGFDEQFF
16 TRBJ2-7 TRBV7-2 CASSLAGRDRVGEQYF
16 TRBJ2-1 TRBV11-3 CASSRTGGASYNEQFF
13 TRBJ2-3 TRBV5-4 CASSPSSTDTQYF
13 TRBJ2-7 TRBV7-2 CASRPGSSYEQYF
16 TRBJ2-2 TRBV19 CASSIGLAGHTGELFF
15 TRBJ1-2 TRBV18 CASSPTEGLVLGYTF
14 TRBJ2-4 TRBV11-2 CASSLGTSRNIQYF
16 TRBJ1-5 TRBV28 CASSSAGTGDHQPQHF